The clone carrying this T cell receptor beta chain has only one observation. The antigen is not known. Lysates of CMV-infected fibroblasts at about 10 ug/mL stimulated these cells. CD40L/CD69 double-negative CD45RO-high memory CD4+ T cells were collected. Stimulated PBMCs had first been depleted of CD8+ T cells. This entry is derived from a study of persistence of HIV-infected CD4 T cells. Sequencing used immunoSEQ version 4 in survey mode. Profiling relied on immunoSEQ multiplex PCR, and the TCRdb table lists in-frame clones only, not all of them. The sample holds 48,000 or so clones, about 81% seen once. Findings and caveats of the study: TCRbeta richness was lower in CMV- and Gag-responding cells than in anti-CD3/anti-CD28-responding cells.

The receptor comes from an adult man with HIV who was CMV-seropositive. The sequenced sample was CD4+ T cells sorted from PBMCs after approximately 19-hour stimulation, obtained from a patient who received antiretroviral therapy.

CDR3: CASRVGQGTYEQYF. The CDR3, as DNA: TGTGCCAGCAGAGTCGGACAGGGCACCTACGAGCAGTACTTC. The V gene is TRBV2, the J gene TRBJ2-7; 8 positions agree with TRBD1. Germline trimming cut 6 bases from V and 2 bases from J; bases unmatched to any gene: 6. The CDR3 runs 14 residues. From germline, CDR1 is SNHLY and CDR2 FYNNEI.